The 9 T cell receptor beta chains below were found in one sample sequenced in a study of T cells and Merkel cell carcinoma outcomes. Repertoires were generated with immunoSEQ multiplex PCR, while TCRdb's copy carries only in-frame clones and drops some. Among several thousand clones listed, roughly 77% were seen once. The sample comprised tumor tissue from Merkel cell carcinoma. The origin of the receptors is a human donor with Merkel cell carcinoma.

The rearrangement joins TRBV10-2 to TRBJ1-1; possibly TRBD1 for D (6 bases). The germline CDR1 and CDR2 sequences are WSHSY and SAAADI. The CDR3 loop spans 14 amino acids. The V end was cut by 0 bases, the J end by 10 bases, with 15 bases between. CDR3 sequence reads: CASSESTSGVSAFF. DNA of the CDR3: TGCGCCAGCAGTGAGTCGACCTCAGGGGTCTCAGCTTTCTTT.

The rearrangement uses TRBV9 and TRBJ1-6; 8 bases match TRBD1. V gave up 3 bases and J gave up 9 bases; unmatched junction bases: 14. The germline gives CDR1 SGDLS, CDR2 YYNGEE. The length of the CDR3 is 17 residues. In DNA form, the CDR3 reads TGTGCCAGCAGCGACAGCGGGTCAGGGGGCGGAGGTTCACCCCTCCACTTT. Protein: CASSDSGSGGGGSPLHF. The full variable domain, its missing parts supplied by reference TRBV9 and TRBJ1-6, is DSGVTQTPKHLITATGQRVTLRCSPRSGDLSVYWYQQSLDQGLQFLIQYYNGEERAKGNILERFSAQQFPDLHSELNLSSLELGDSALYFCASSDSGSGGGGSPLHFGNGTRLTVT.

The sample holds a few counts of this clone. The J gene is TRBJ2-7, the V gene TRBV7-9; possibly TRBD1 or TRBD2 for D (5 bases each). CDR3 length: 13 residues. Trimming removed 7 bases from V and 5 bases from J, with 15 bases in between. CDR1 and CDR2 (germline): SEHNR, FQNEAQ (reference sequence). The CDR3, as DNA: TGTGCCAGCACCAGGGACCCCTTCAACGAGCAGTACTTC. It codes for CASTRDPFNEQYF.

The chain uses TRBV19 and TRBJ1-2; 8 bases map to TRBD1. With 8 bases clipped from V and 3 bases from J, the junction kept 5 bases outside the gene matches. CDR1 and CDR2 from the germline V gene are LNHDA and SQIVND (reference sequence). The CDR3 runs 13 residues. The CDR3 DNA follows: TGTGCCAGTTCTGACAGGGGAGACTATGGCTACACCTTC. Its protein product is CASSDRGDYGYTF.

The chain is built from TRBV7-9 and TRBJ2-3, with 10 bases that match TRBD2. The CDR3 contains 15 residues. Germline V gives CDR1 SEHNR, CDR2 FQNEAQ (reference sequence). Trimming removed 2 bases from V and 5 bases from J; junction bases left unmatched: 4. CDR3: CASSLLAGVGDTQYF. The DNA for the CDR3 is TGTGCCAGCAGCTTACTAGCGGGAGTAGGAGATACGCAGTATTTT.

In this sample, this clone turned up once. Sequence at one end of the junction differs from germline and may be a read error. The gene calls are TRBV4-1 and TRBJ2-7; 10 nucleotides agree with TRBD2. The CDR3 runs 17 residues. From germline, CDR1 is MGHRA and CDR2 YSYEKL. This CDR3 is CASSQLGGSSGSYEQYF. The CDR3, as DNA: TGCGCCAGCAGCCAACTGGGGGGTTCTAGCGGGAGCTACGAGCAATACTTC.

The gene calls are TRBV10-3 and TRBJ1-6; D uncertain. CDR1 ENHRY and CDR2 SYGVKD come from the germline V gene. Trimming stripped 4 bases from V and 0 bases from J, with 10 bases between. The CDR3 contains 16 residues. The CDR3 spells CAISVGDLSYNSPLHF. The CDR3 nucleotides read TGTGCCATCAGTGTTGGGGATCTCTCCTATAATTCACCCCTCCACTTT.

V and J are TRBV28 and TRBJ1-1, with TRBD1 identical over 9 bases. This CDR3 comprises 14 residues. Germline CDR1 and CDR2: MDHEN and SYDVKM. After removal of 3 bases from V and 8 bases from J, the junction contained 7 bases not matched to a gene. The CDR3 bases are TGTGCCAGCAGTTTGCTAAGGACAGGGGACGAAGCTTTCTTT. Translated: CASSLLRTGDEAFF.

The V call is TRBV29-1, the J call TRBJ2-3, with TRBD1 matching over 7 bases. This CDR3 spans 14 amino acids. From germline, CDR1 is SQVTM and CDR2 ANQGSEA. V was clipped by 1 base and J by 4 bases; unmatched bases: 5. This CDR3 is CSVEGQGVPDTQYF. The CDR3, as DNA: TGCAGCGTTGAAGGGCAGGGGGTGCCAGATACGCAGTATTTT.